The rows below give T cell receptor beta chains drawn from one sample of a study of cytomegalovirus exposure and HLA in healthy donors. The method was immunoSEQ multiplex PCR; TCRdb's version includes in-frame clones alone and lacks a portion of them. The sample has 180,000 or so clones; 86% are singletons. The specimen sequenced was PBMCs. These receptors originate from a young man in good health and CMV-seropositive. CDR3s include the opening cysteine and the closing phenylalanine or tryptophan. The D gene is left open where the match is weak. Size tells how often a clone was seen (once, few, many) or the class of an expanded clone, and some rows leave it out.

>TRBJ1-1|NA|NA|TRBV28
TGTGCCAGCATGAGGGATATCGCTGTAGATGAAGCTTTCTTT
CASMRDIAVDEAFF
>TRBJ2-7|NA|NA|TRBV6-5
TGTGCCAGCAGGAATAGAGGCGAGCAGTACTTC
CASRNRGEQYF
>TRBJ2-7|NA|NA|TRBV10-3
TGTGCCATCAGTGAACGAGTAGAGGCGGGCGAGCAGTACTTC
CAISERVEAGEQYF
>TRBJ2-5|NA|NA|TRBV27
TGTGCCAGCAGTTTATTGGGAGCCCGCGAAGAGACCCAGTACTTC
CASSLLGAREETQYF
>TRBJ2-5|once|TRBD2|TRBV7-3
TGTGCCAGCAGTTTAAACGGTGGTAGCGGGGGGCAAGAGACCCAGTACTTC
CASSLNGGSGGQETQYF
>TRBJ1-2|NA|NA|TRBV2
TGTGCCAGCAGTGAAGGACAGTTCTTCTATGGCTACACCTTC
CASSEGQFFYGYTF
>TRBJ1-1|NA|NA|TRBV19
TGTGCCAGCCGCCGGGGGATAGGGACTGAAGCTTTCTTT
CASRRGIGTEAFF
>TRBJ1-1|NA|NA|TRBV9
TGTGCCAGCAGCGCCCAGGGACTGATGAACACTGAAGCTTTCTTT
CASSAQGLMNTEAFF
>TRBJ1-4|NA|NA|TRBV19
TGTGCCAGTATAGTAGCAACTAATGAAAAACTGTTTTTT
CASIVATNEKLFF
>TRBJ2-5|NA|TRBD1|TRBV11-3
TGTGCCAGCAGCTTATTTTCAGGGGGCGAGACCCAGTACTTC
CASSLFSGGETQYF
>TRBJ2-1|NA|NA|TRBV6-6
TGTGCCAGCAGTTACAATGGGCCCAACAATGAGCAGTTCTTC
CASSYNGPNNEQFF
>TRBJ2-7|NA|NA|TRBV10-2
TGCGCCAGCAGTGAGTATTCGCGAGAGCAGTACTTC
CASSEYSREQYF
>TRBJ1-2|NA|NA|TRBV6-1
TGTGCCAGCAGGGACACACACGTTAACTATGGCTACACCTTC
CASRDTHVNYGYTF
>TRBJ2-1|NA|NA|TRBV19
TGTGCCAGTGGGCGGAAATCCTACAATGAGCAGTTCTTC
CASGRKSYNEQFF
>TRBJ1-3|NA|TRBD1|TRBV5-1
TGCGCCAGCGACACGAGGCCGACAGGGCGAGGTAGCTCTGGAAACACCATATATTTT
CASDTRPTGRGSSGNTIYF
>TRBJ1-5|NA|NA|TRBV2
TGTGCCAGCAAGCCCACTTACATGGGGGCGGGTCAGCCCCAGCATTTT
CASKPTYMGAGQPQHF
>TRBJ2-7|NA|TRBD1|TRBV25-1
TGTGCCAGCAGTGAATTGGGGACAGGGGGCGACGAGCAGTACTTC
CASSELGTGGDEQYF
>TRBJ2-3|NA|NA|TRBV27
TGTGCCAGCAGTCGATATCCTAGCACAGATACGCAGTATTTT
CASSRYPSTDTQYF
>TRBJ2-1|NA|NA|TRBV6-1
TGTGCCAGCACATCTCCCCCGATCGAATACAATGAGCAGTTCTTC
CASTSPPIEYNEQFF
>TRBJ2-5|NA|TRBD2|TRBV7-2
TGTGCCAGCAGCTTAGCGTTACTAGCGGGCCAAGAGACCCAGTACTTC
CASSLALLAGQETQYF
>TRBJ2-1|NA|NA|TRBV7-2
TGTGCCAGCAGCTTAGGAGGGGGGCAGAATGAGCAGTTCTTC
CASSLGGGQNEQFF
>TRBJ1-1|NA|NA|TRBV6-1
TGTGCCAGCAGTGAAGGTGGCAGGGTGGGTCGAGCTTTCTTT
CASSEGGRVGRAFF
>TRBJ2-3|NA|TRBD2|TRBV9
TGTGCCAGCAGCGCTACTGGGGGAGGGTCTAGCACAGATACGCAGTATTTT
CASSATGGGSSTDTQYF
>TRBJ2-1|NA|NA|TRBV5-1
TGCGCCAGCAGCTCACAGTCCCCCTACAATGAGCAGTTCTTC
CASSSQSPYNEQFF
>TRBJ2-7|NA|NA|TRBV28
TGTGCCAGCAGTTTAAGACAGGTTCCCCTCTACGAGCAGTACTTC
CASSLRQVPLYEQYF
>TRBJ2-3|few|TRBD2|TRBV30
TGTGCCTGGGGACTAGCGGGGGCGGATACGCAGTATTTT
CAWGLAGADTQYF
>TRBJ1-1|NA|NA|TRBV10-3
TGTGCCATCAGTGAGTCGGGACTGAACACTGAAGCTTTCTTT
CAISESGLNTEAFF